Reported below is one T cell receptor (beta chain). This clone appeared a single time. Its antigen is not yet known. The sample holds no much larger clone one base away, and base qualities are not on file. The data are from a study of CD4 T cells in relation to SARS-CoV-2 and coronaviruses (dated by TCRdb to about 2021). Looking at the study overall: In the ViraFEST assay, PBMCs were grown with antigen for approximately 10 days, and TCR beta CDR3s were then sequenced to identify antigen-specific clonal expansions. The Adaptive Biotechnologies TCR-sequencing kit was used for samples from a few pre-COVID donors and for the naive versus memory experiments, whereas the other data were Illumina-based. At the level of individual TCR clonotypes, the study evaluated whether memory CD4+ T cells crossreact between the spike proteins of SARS-CoV-2 and those of common cold coronaviruses. Using patient-derived lymphoblastoid cell lines, the shared crossreactive spike epitopes were mapped to their HLA restriction. An HIV-1 Nef peptide pool or a no-peptide culture served as the negative reference condition. For other donors in the study, expansion assays were sequenced with a different, Illumina-based TCR-beta assay. Findings and caveats that apply to the study as a whole: Compared with monoreactive clones, crossreactive clones had significantly weaker SARS-CoV-2-driven expansion, a result consistent with antigenic imprinting. Pre-pandemic and post-infection samples were not both contributed by any donor, so tracing of the source of pre-existing responses was limited. The study was limited by small numbers of patients and tested TCRs. Crossreactivity analysis centred on spike protein, so crossreactivity against other viral proteins was not assessed. In roughly two thirds of donors, memory CD4+ clonotypes turned up that crossrecognized SARS-CoV-2 and at least one common cold coronavirus spike.

A distance of 11 bases separates the germline ends of V and J, which lose 0 bases and 2 bases respectively. The germline V gene (reference sequence) yields MNHEY for CDR1 and SMNVEV for CDR2. Its CDR3 holds 15 amino acids, cysteine through phenylalanine. Only the CDR3 part of the read is kept: 45 bases, read in frame from the first base. CD4+ T cells from unexposed donors were collected before the COVID-19 pandemic (2011-2018). After roughly 11 days of culture, CD4+ T cells were isolated with the EasySep CD4+ T cell isolation kit. Unexposed donor CD4+ T cells were tested for reactivity to SARS-CoV-2 S and N and four common cold coronavirus spike pools, as cell number allowed. PBMCs were cultured at some 2 million per well in IMDM supplemented with approximately 5% human AB serum and around 10 IU/ml IL-2. Half of the culture medium was replaced with fresh IL-2-containing medium on days 3 and 7. Triplicate replicate wells were generally used for each peptide culture condition. Leukapheresis product for the unexposed donors was bought commercially. PBMCs were isolated from leukapheresis product or whole blood by Ficoll-Paque PLUS gradient centrifugation. PBMCs were either used fresh in the expansion assay or cryopreserved at -140 degrees C. The QIAamp Micro DNA Kit was used to extract genomic DNA from the CD4+ T cells.

The library was made by the immunoSEQ multiplex PCR assay. The authors' analysis ran thus. During preprocessing, nonproductive sequences were removed, as were CDR3s that did not start with C, did not end with F or W, or were shorter than 7 amino acids. Antigen-specific clonotypes were called with the MANAFEST web app, based on expansion relative to reference and other culture wells. A clone was considered positive if significant expansion relative to the reference culture was observed in 2 of 3 replicate wells at an FDR below 0.05. A further requirement for positive clones was significant expansion compared with all other tandem wells, along with an odds ratio above 5. CDR3 homology was quantified as pairwise Levenshtein distance, calculated with the stringdist R package after three terminal residues were trimmed from each end. Sourced from immuneACCESS, this table was stored by TCRdb with only in-frame sequences that have V and J called. A share of the clones is absent; for the studies checked, an unresolved V gene accounts for under half, and the remainder has no known explanation. The V and J calls and the clone size are those of that table, but D and trimming were determined from the DNA. The sample contains about 21,000 clones, around 80% of them found a single time. Together, the top ten hold around 17% of the sample.

The rearranged segments are TRBV27 and TRBJ2-7, with TRBD1 as a weak D call on 6 bases. The clonotype originates from a human donor in good health. Sequencing used CD4+ T cells from PBMCs, cultured in vitro. The DNA reads as follows: TGTGCCAGCAGTTTATCAAGGGGACAACCCTACGAGCAGTACTTC. Translated, this gives CASSLSRGQPYEQYF.